Listed below are T cell receptor beta chains from one sample, sequenced in a study of T cell repertoires in cytomegalovirus infection. From the reads, TCRdb called clonotypes with MiXCR, one entry per CDR3 protein. The sample holds 450,000 to 650,000 distinct CDR3 sequences, over 35% seen once. Which antigens these TCRs recognize remains unknown. The source material was cultured PBMCs, sampled from culture after CMV antigen stimulation. Source of these receptors: a human donor in good health (CMV status not recorded). Some clones in this sample may be carry-over from other donors' samples. CDR3s include the opening cysteine and the closing phenylalanine or tryptophan. A D gene is named only where the DNA matches it firmly. The size of a clone is reported for some rows only, either as once, few or many, or as a class for expanded clones.

CDR3 length	D gene	V gene	J gene	clone size	CDR3 protein	CDR3 DNA
16	.	TRBV9	TRBJ2-3	.	CASSPLYTSSTDTQYF	TGTGCCAGCAGCCCCTTATATACTAGTAGCACAGATACGCAGTATTTT
18	.	TRBV7-2	TRBJ2-3	.	CASSLVGSGRFGTDTQYF	TGTGCCAGCAGCTTAGTAGGATCTGGGAGATTTGGAACAGATACGCAGTATTTT
14	.	TRBV6-2/TRBV6-3	TRBJ1-5	few	CASSTAAVNQPQHF	TGTGCCAGCAGTACCGCGGCGGTCAATCAGCCCCAGCATTTT
14	.	TRBV10-2	TRBJ1-1	.	CASAEGSMNTEAFF	TGCGCCAGCGCGGAGGGGTCCATGAACACTGAAGCTTTCTTT
14	TRBD2	TRBV5-6	TRBJ2-7	few	CASSWTRSSYEQYF	TGTGCCAGCAGCTGGACTAGGAGCTCCTACGAGCAGTACTTC
16	.	TRBV11-2	TRBJ2-7	many	CASSPSSGYVSYEQYF	TGTGCCAGCAGCCCATCCTCGGGCTATGTCTCCTACGAGCAGTACTTC
12	.	TRBV20-1	TRBJ1-5	few	CSASEAEQPQHF	TGCAGTGCTAGTGAAGCAGAACAGCCCCAGCATTTT
13	TRBD1	TRBV6-1	TRBJ1-1	few	CASHRGWLTEAFF	TGTGCCAGCCACAGGGGTTGGCTAACTGAAGCTTTCTTT
16	TRBD1	TRBV7-9	TRBJ2-7	few	CASSFVPGTGSYEQYF	TGTGCCAGCAGCTTCGTCCCCGGGACAGGGTCCTACGAGCAGTACTTC
15	.	TRBV7-2	TRBJ1-4	.	CASSFRGVGGEKLFF	TGTGCCAGCAGTTTTAGAGGCGTGGGCGGCGAAAAACTGTTTTTT
14	.	TRBV5-3	TRBJ2-3	.	CASSPTGGPDTQYF	TGTGCCAGCAGCCCCACCGGAGGACCTGATACGCAGTATTTT
17	TRBD1	TRBV6-2/TRBV6-3	TRBJ2-6	.	CASRWDSLHSGANVLTF	TGTGCCAGCAGATGGGACAGCCTACACTCTGGGGCCAACGTCCTGACTTTC
14	.	TRBV12-3/TRBV12-4	TRBJ1-4	few	CASMFRGVNEKLFF	TGTGCCAGCATGTTCCGAGGGGTTAATGAAAAACTGTTTTTT
16	.	TRBV7-2	TRBJ1-5	many	CASSFLGLGSNQPQHF	TGTGCCAGCAGCTTTTTAGGGTTGGGAAGCAATCAGCCCCAGCATTTT
15	TRBD2	TRBV7-7	TRBJ2-7	.	CASSLGLAGVDEQYF	TGTGCCAGCAGCTTGGGACTAGCGGGAGTTGACGAGCAGTACTTC
14	TRBD1	TRBV2	TRBJ2-5	once	CASTPDRAKETQYF	TGTGCCAGCACCCCAGACAGGGCCAAAGAGACCCAGTACTTC
15	TRBD2	TRBV20-1	TRBJ2-3	.	CSATWRGSSTDTQYF	TGCAGTGCTACTTGGCGGGGGTCTAGCACAGATACGCAGTATTTT
15	.	TRBV7-2	TRBJ1-6	.	CASSLQQVDNSPLHF	TGTGCCAGCAGCTTACAGCAAGTTGATAATTCACCCCTCCACTTT
15	.	TRBV4-1	TRBJ1-1	.	CASSRNGDGDTEAFF	TGTGCCAGCAGCCGTAACGGTGATGGGGACACTGAAGCTTTCTTT
15	.	TRBV12-3/TRBV12-4	TRBJ1-5	once	CASSFGGSNNQPQHF	TGTGCCAGCAGTTTTGGGGGCAGCAACAATCAGCCCCAGCATTTT
14	TRBD2	TRBV7-2	TRBJ2-5	few	CASRSGRGAETQYF	TGTGCCAGCAGATCCGGGCGGGGGGCGGAGACCCAGTACTTC
12	.	TRBV15	TRBJ2-3	few	CATSRPRDTQYF	TGTGCCACCAGCAGACCGAGGGATACGCAGTATTTT
12	.	TRBV12-3/TRBV12-4	TRBJ2-5	.	CASSIQEETQYF	TGTGCCAGCAGCATACAGGAAGAGACCCAGTACTTC
15	TRBD2	TRBV11-3	TRBJ2-1	.	CASSPRLAGGYEQFF	TGTGCCAGCAGCCCCCGGCTAGCGGGAGGATATGAGCAGTTCTTC
17	.	TRBV7-2	TRBJ2-2	few	CASSFLGRRAGAGELFF	TGTGCCAGCAGCTTTCTGGGTCGTCGAGCGGGTGCCGGGGAGCTGTTTTTT
13	.	TRBV7-6	TRBJ1-2	few	CASSPGINYGYTF	TGTGCCAGCAGCCCCGGAATTAACTATGGCTACACCTTC
12	.	TRBV25-1	TRBJ1-2	.	CASSVAVYGYTF	TGTGCCAGCAGTGTGGCCGTTTATGGCTACACCTTC
17	.	TRBV24-1	TRBJ1-1	.	CATSDLDAGGMNTEAFF	TGTGCCACCAGTGACTTGGACGCGGGCGGAATGAACACTGAAGCTTTCTTT
16	.	TRBV7-8	TRBJ1-5	many	CASSLARLGGVQPQHF	TGTGCCAGCAGCTTAGCCCGATTGGGGGGTGTGCAGCCCCAGCATTTT
17	.	TRBV18	TRBJ2-2	.	CASSPSDGGSNTGELFF	TGTGCCAGCTCACCGTCGGATGGGGGATCGAACACCGGGGAGCTGTTTTTT
15	.	TRBV7-6	TRBJ1-2	.	CASSSYRDNFYGYTF	TGTGCCAGCAGCTCCTACCGGGACAACTTCTATGGCTACACCTTC
14	.	TRBV12-3/TRBV12-4	TRBJ1-5	few	CASSFSRNNQPQHF	TGTGCCAGCAGTTTCTCCCGGAACAATCAGCCCCAGCATTTT
13	.	TRBV24-1	TRBJ2-1	.	CATSDLSDNEQFF	TGTGCCACCAGTGATTTGAGCGACAATGAGCAGTTCTTC
15	TRBD1	TRBV7-2	TRBJ1-6	few	CASSSLGQDNSPLHF	TGTGCCAGCAGCTCATTGGGACAGGATAATTCACCCCTCCACTTT
13	.	TRBV25-1	TRBJ1-2	few	CASSEEGWRGYTF	TGTGCCAGCAGTGAAGAAGGATGGCGTGGCTACACCTTC
16	.	TRBV7-9	TRBJ1-2	.	CASSPPGGFLNYGYTF	TGTGCCAGCAGCCCCCCGGGAGGATTCCTGAACTATGGCTACACCTTC
13	.	TRBV20-1	TRBJ1-1	.	CSASPTANSEAFF	TGCAGTGCTAGCCCCACAGCAAACTCTGAAGCTTTCTTT
15	.	TRBV7-2	TRBJ2-7	few	CASSLATGNGYEQYF	TGTGCCAGCAGCCTAGCGACAGGGAACGGGTACGAGCAGTACTTC
13	.	TRBV6-6	TRBJ2-5	.	CASSVDHQETQYF	TGTGCCAGCAGTGTGGACCACCAAGAGACCCAGTACTTC
13	.	TRBV6-6	TRBJ1-2	.	CASSLQEGYGYTF	TGTGCCAGCAGTCTACAGGAAGGCTATGGCTACACCTTC